This T cell receptor beta chain was obtained from a study of T cell repertoires in cytomegalovirus infection. Study as a whole: Recently identified HLA-C-restricted CMV epitopes and well-studied HLA-B-restricted CMV epitopes were used by the study. Both CMV infection and a matching HLA type were indicated by public TCR beta signatures.

Via MiXCR, TCRdb re-called the reads, giving one row per CDR3 protein. The data hold about 890,000 distinct CDR3 sequences, with around 30% observed a single time. Study results and limitations: Identification of carriers of CMV plus the relevant HLA was achieved through cumulative public TCR beta family frequency. Dominant in the ex vivo response were TCR beta clonotypes restricted by HLA-C and specific for CMV.

The CDR3 covers 11 residues. The V and J ends lost 6 bases and 5 bases respectively, with 7 bases between them. The germline gives CDR1 SEHNR, CDR2 FQNEAQ (reference sequence). In this sample, this clonotype turned up a few times. Its antigen is unknown. The chain employs TRBV7-9 and TRBJ1-1; no definite D call. Sample: cultured CD8+ T cells from PBMCs, taken from culture after CMV antigen stimulation. The receptor was derived from a human donor in good health (CMV status not recorded). Some clones in this sample may be carry-over from other donors' samples. The CDR3 DNA sequence: TGTGCCAGCAGAATCGAGACTGAAGCTTTCTTT. Encoded protein: CASRIETEAFF.